This T cell receptor beta chain was identified during a study of long-term antiretroviral therapy in people with HIV. Findings and caveats of the study: Increased diversity was seen after ART, yet it remained lower than in transplant donor controls. Pre-ART expanded clones dominated the repertoire at every time point. There were no data on ART adherence, viral resistance or therapy changes, a gap that limits inferences about post-ART repertoire changes.

The immunoSEQ assay was v3.0, run at survey level. Sequenced by immunoSEQ multiplex PCR; TCRdb stores in-frame clones only, minus some. Of about 18,000 clones in the sample, around 80% are singletons; the top ten hold around 14%. With 2 bases removed from V and 0 bases from J, the gap between germline ends came to 13 bases. Looked up from germline, CDR1 is MNHEY and CDR2 is SVGAGI. This CDR3 region has 16 residues. Specimens held about 0.9-10 million cryopreserved PBMC prior to DNA extraction. With respect to this clone: The antigen is undetermined.

This sequence was found in a woman aged 45-60 years with HIV. The chain combines TRBV6-5 with TRBJ1-2, with D maybe TRBD1 (5 bases). The sequences come from unsorted PBMCs, collected 0.5 years before starting antiretroviral therapy. CDR3 residues: CASSYEAGTANYGYTF. Written as DNA, the CDR3 is TGTGCCAGCAGTTACGAAGCTGGGACGGCTAACTATGGCTACACCTTC.